This TCR beta chain was sequenced for a study of cytomegalovirus exposure and HLA in healthy donors (TCRdb year 2017). In terms of the full investigation: According to an earlier analysis of a few hundred of the donors, some 170 million T cells yielded approximately 120 million unique TCR beta sequences and approximately 280 Gb of sequence data. An early release covering over 500 HLA-typed donors comprised approximately 290 gigabases of sequencing data and tens of millions of unique TCR sequences. Of the 398 genotyped donors, roughly 85% fell in the genetic ancestry cluster associated with self-reported Caucasian donors. The aim of the study was to test whether cataloging public T cell receptors could identify signatures of past pathogen exposure. The study used immunosequencing to profile the T cell repertoires of under 700 subjects and linked those repertoires to cytomegalovirus serostatus. Besides the first cohort of around 700 subjects, a separate validation cohort made up of 120 different subjects was used. To predict cytomegalovirus infection status, the study combined high-throughput TCR immunosequencing, statistical association of individual TCRs with disease status, and machine learning. A later analysis re-examined previously published TCR beta repertoires from over 500 donors and added high-resolution HLA genotyping to investigate patterns of TCR occurrence. The later analysis used no new phenotypic data to find candidate immune exposures, relying instead on TCR beta sequences and their occurrence across donors. An earlier analysis of about 600 of the donors used high-throughput TCR beta sequencing to judge whether each TCR beta V gene segment behaved as functional or pseudogenic. Donor age, sex, ethnicity and CMV serostatus were compiled together with the repertoire data. A later genetic analysis took genome-wide SNP genotypes for about 55% of the roughly 700 donors and used that subset as a discovery cohort. Every discovery cohort repertoire had been produced on one sequencing platform. HLA typing covered class I and class II loci at four-digit resolution. The number of typed donors differed by locus: about 620-630 for A, B, C, DRB1 and DQB1; 522 for DQA1; some 610 for DPA1; and around 450 for DPB1. Several DR-DQ haplotypes were handled as single units for association and clustering because linkage in the cohort was strong. Among roughly 400 genotyped donors of the cohort, an average of around 240,000 unique TCR beta nucleotide sequences were sequenced per donor, roughly 18% of them non-productive. Broad study findings and their caveats: A later analysis found that most CMV-associated TCR beta chains appeared HLA-restricted, with HLA associations seemingly driven largely by CMV exposure. Roughly uniform sequencing depth across donors was assumed in presence/absence analyses, although this assumption may not hold. When HLA alleles, especially DR and DQ, strongly co-occurred, attributing TCR associations to individual alleles was difficult. Some IMGT-functional V segments, including TRBV6-2 and TRBV6-3, could not be distinguished by the 87-base-pair reads and were therefore excluded. A further reported finding was that TCR beta sequences accurately predicted the HLA-A and HLA-B alleles for most subjects in the first cohort. In a later analysis, around 17,000 TCR beta sequences were associated with specific HLA alleles at a false discovery rate of 0.05. Correlated functional status among segregating V segments might reflect linkage disequilibrium, but an unknown experimental factor could not be ruled out. Immune exposure information for the cohort was limited to CMV serostatus. The classifier was reported to diagnose cytomegalovirus status with high specificity and sensitivity in both the original and validation cohorts. Most TCR sequences were observed very rarely across donors, whereas some public TCRs were present in many individuals. A later genetic analysis associated a missense DCLRE1C variant with V-gene and J-gene trimming of TCR beta chains, and an independent cohort replicated the association. Because HLA typing was unavailable for some donors at each locus, only the typed subset was used in association tests. A cluster of highly shared sequence variants was judged likely to be a technical artifact of the sequencing pipeline. Several of the top co-occurrence clusters appeared to be linked to parvovirus B19, influenza, CMV and Epstein-Barr virus, according to a later analysis. The study gave a list of around 170 TCR beta chains associated with cytomegalovirus. In this cohort, only TCR beta chains were sequenced, and detectable features were limited by the absence of alpha or paired-chain data. In a later analysis, HLA-associated TCR beta chains showed more clonal expansion and lower generation probabilities than non-associated chains that were equally common. Because counts were too low, seventeen rarely observed V segments, including chromosome 9 orphons, were left out of the earlier analysis of some 640 of the donors. According to the authors, the approach could potentially be generalized to other disease states and immunological phenotypes. In a later analysis, TCR association rates were found to vary across HLA loci, with the most associated TCRs seen for DRB1 alleles and the fewest for HLA-C alleles. In an earlier analysis of fewer than 700 of the donors, most TCR beta V segments appeared in productive rearrangements about 87% or about 30% of the time, broadly matching IMGT annotations. According to a later genetic analysis, donors in an Asian-associated ancestry cluster had fewer N-insertions in productive TCRs than the approximately 670-donor mean. Three of the identified cytomegalovirus-associated TCR beta chains were confirmed in vitro to be specific for cytomegalovirus antigens.

The cohort comprised hundreds of healthy bone marrow donors. At the time of sampling, all cohort members were nominally healthy, though unrecorded immune exposures were likely present. The donor was CMV seropositive and was included in the group of about 290 seropositive cohort members. A peripheral blood sample was provided by each donor, and peripheral blood mononuclear cells were used for TCR beta sequencing. Genomic DNA extraction from the blood cell samples was performed with the Qiagen DNeasy Blood Extraction Kit. The CDR3 goes from the cysteine to the phenylalanine over 14 residues. Of all the DNA, just the CDR3 is kept, 42 bases in frame from base 1. V is pruned by 2 bases and J by 4 bases, leaving 4 bases of the junction without a gene match. CDR1 GTSNPN and CDR2 SVGIG are derived from the germline V gene (reference sequence). As for this clone: Its antigen specificity is not known. No much larger clone exists at a distance of one base, and base qualities are not known.

Libraries came from the immunoSEQ multiplex PCR assay. A mixture of 60 forward primers for TCR Vbeta segments and 13 reverse primers for TCR Jbeta segments was used in the multiplex PCR. The CDR3 region of rearranged TCR beta genes was amplified from genomic DNA by a multiplex PCR assay. The Illumina HiSeq System was used to sequence the amplified TCR beta libraries as 87-base-pair reads. In the source study's methods: A later analysis tallied 70 million to 100 million unique TCR beta chains across the 640 or so repertoires, and about 10 million of those chains were shared by two or more donors. Raw reads were error-corrected and collapsed into unique sequences by a nearest-neighbor algorithm in which closely related sequences were merged to remove PCR and sequencing errors. CDR3 sequences were aligned to IMGT reference sequences to assign V, D and J gene segments. For a sequence to be retained, at least a six-nucleotide match to both a V gene segment and a J gene segment was required. Rearrangements were called productive when the CDR3 lacked stop codons and stayed in frame with V and J; all others were non-productive. Following IMGT convention, CDR3 was defined as the stretch from the second conserved V-encoded cysteine up to the conserved J-encoded phenylalanine. In an earlier analysis of roughly 580 of the donors, sequences lacking an unambiguous match to a single V gene segment were excluded. An earlier analysis of approximately 590 of the donors called V segments functional above 56.7% productive rearrangements and segregating when the between-donor standard deviation exceeded 5%. A statistical classification framework was built to diagnose cytomegalovirus status from the catalog of TCR beta chain sequences. In a later analysis, TCR nucleotide sequences were compared against IMGT/GENE-DB human TR gene sequences so that V and J genes could be assigned. The TCRdist pipeline was used in a later analysis to assign CDR3 sequences and most-parsimonious VDJ recombination scenarios. In a later analysis, each TCR beta chain was defined by its CDR3 amino acid sequence together with its V-gene family, and reads without a unique V-gene family were excluded. As a way to deal with suspected cross-contamination and a sequencing artifact, a later analysis dropped roughly 620 nucleotide sequences that were highly shared and had low generation probability. In a later analysis, a clonal expansion index was calculated for each public chain from normalized within-repertoire ranks of inferred template counts. In a later analysis, generation probabilities were computed using a VDJ recombination model fitted to out-of-frame rearrangements, and the results were checked against IGoR. Hypergeometric tests were used in a later analysis to score TCR-TCR, TCR-HLA and TCR-CMV co-occurrence, with a repertoire-size bias correction applied to the TCR pairs. In a later analysis, false discovery rates were estimated by permuting HLA or CMV assignments 20 times. A later analysis grouped co-occurring TCRs with DBSCAN, adding TCRdist sequence similarity when clustering within HLA-allele-positive subsets. Repertoires with fewer than 30,000 or more than 120,000 public chains, plus five repertoires with anomalous nucleotide sharing, were excluded from co-occurrence clustering. TCRdb took this table from immuneACCESS and kept in-frame rearrangements with V and J called. Such tables lack part of the clones; where checked against another copy, unresolved V genes explain under half of the gap, and the rest is unexplained. The D gene and trimming were derived from the DNA, and the V and J assignments and clone size from that table. The sample table records over 100,000 clones; over 60% of these occur just once. The ten largest clones represent 4.2% of the sample.

The receptor was derived from a male donor in good health and CMV-seropositive. Input material: PBMCs. This chain joins TRBV30 to TRBJ1-5; 8 of the junction bases match TRBD1. CDR3 sequence: CAWSSGTGNQPQHF. The nucleotide sequence reads as follows: TGTGCCTGGAGTTCCGGGACAGGAAATCAGCCCCAGCATTTT.